This TCR beta chain is from a study of blood T cell repertoires in COVID-19 (dated by TCRdb to the early 2020s). About the full investigation: The collaborator samples originated in the United States, Italy and Spain and spanned the acute and convalescent phases of COVID-19. The material from the prospective study consisted of cDNA or gDNA derived from T cells, B-cell-depleted T cells, or PBMCs. Subjects who had been exposed to COVID-19, were actively infected with it, or had recovered from it provided the deeply sampled blood TCRbeta repertoires that made up the dataset. The repertoires were made available in a free public database intended to serve as a resource for research on the immune response to SARS-CoV-2. The samples were drawn from two sources: the first 160 participants of the ongoing ImmuneRACE study, and 950 to 1,500 subjects contributed by 6 global collaborators. Sample metadata almost always included a de-identified subject ID, COVID-19 status, age in years and sex. Where available, HLA class I and class II types were taken from metadata supplied by the sample provider and were not determined by assay-based typing.

A remark on this clone: The antigen this receptor binds is unknown. The record has no base qualities; no much larger clone is one base away.

Collaborating institutions collected whole blood in K2EDTA tubes following their own protocols. Collaborator samples were shipped for TCRbeta analysis as frozen whole blood, isolated PBMCs, or DNA extracted from either sample type. As encoded in the germline V gene (reference sequence), CDR1 is LNHDA while CDR2 is SQIVND. The CDR3 numbers 15 residues from cysteine through phenylalanine. Of the read, only the CDR3 DNA is kept; its 45 bases are in frame from base 1. Trimming at the junction amounts to 0 bases on V and 6 bases on J, and the germline ends lie 11 bases apart. Summary of the overall study and its limitations: The amount of clinical and demographic metadata varied by source and participant and was provided uncurated.

TCRbeta CDR3 regions were amplified from genomic DNA by means of the immunoSEQ Assay, a bias-controlled multiplex PCR. The authors' analysis ran thus. The number of nucleated cells in each sample was estimated from the amplification of reference gene primers within the assay. To quantify the absolute abundance of each unique TCRbeta CDR3 rearrangement, sequence reads were collapsed and filtered. For each sample, productive Simpson clonality was calculated as the square root of Simpson's diversity index across productive rearrangements. Held by TCRdb, this immuneACCESS table contains in-frame sequences only and omits some clones. Under half of the omission traces to an unresolved V gene where checked; the cause of the rest is unknown. V and J calls and clone size follow that table, whereas D and trimming were derived from the DNA. The sample table lists just under 45,000 clones, roughly 87% of them with a count of one. Approximately 23% of the sample is in the top ten clones.

The sample was peripheral blood. The rearranged segments are TRBV19 and TRBJ1-4; 5 matching bases give a weak D call of TRBD1. This TCR came from a woman of 80 years or more in a cohort sampled during active or convalescent COVID-19. The CDR3 region has the sequence CASSIEPGPHEKLFF. The DNA sequence reads TGTGCCAGTAGTATAGAACCAGGGCCTCATGAAAAACTGTTTTTT.